The source of this T cell receptor beta chain is a study of blood T cells in healthy people across ages. CDR3 length: 14 residues. Germline loops: CDR1 SQVTM, CDR2 ANQGSEA. With 7 bases removed from V and 9 bases from J, the gap between germline ends came to 22 bases. The authors ran a second PCR of 7 to 11 cycles using a sample-barcoded 5' primer and a J-beta primer mix. TCRdb used MiXCR to reprocess the 5' RACE reads, holding one entry per CDR3 protein. Among 650,000 to 700,000 distinct CDR3 sequences listed, about 51% were seen once. This clonotype came up a few times. The specimen was blood. The rearrangement joins TRBV29-1 to TRBJ2-4; D ambiguous. The source of this sequence is a woman of 80 years or more in good health. The CDR3 spells CSDRFGRTSSIQYF. CDR3 nucleotide sequence: TGCAGCGATCGTTTCGGACGGACGTCAAGCATTCAGTACTTC.